A single sample is the source of the 10 T cell receptor beta chains below, sequenced in a study of shared clonotypes between healthy human individuals (dated by TCRdb to the early 2020s). The protocol used for the library was the immunoSEQ multiplex PCR assay. TCRdb took over this immuneACCESS table, retaining in-frame rearrangements with V and J assigned. Such tables are incomplete; in checked studies, under half of the missing clones stem from an unresolved V gene, and the remainder is unexplained. Here the sample has approximately 2.4 million clones; nearly 97% occur a single time. The ten largest account for roughly 0.13% of the sample. The material sequenced was naive CD4+ T cells sorted from blood. Taken with the paper, the label for cell subset or site translates to: CD45RA+ positively selected. The receptor source for this set is a man aged 18 to 29 in good health.

The chain is built from TRBV5-1 and TRBJ2-7; D assignment may be TRBD1 or TRBD2 (5 bases each). V dropped 0 bases and J dropped 4 bases, with 14 bases sitting between them. This CDR3 comprises 15 residues. Germline V gene data show CDR1 as SGHRS and CDR2 as YFSETQ. The CDR3 nucleotides read TGCGCCAGCAGCTTGGGTACCACGGGGCGTTACGAGCAGTACTTC. Protein product: CASSLGTTGRYEQYF.

V is TRBV5-1 and J is TRBJ1-2; tentative D call: TRBD1 (5 bases). The germline CDR1 and CDR2 sequences are SGHRS and YFSETQ. The CDR3 spans 15 residues. Trimming took off 4 bases at V and 8 bases at J, with 21 bases between the two ends. The CDR3 DNA reads as TGCGCCAGCAGCCCCTGGGACGTTTTCGATCGGGGCTACACCTTC. Its translation: CASSPWDVFDRGYTF. Based on the CDR3 plus reference TRBV5-1 and TRBJ1-2, the full variable domain is KAGVTQTPRYLIKTRGQQVTLSCSPISGHRSVSWYQQTPGQGLQFLFEYFSETQRNKGNFPGRFSGRQFSNSRSEMNVSTLELGDSALYLCASSPWDVFDRGYTFGSGTRLTVV.

The CDR3 nucleotides read TGTGCCAGCAGCCTACAGGGGGCCGAGGAGACCCAGTACTTC. Protein product: CASSLQGAEETQYF. The V call is TRBV21-1, the J call TRBJ2-5; TRBD1 is taken as the D call from the table, unchecked against the DNA. TRBV21-1 is designated a pseudogene. CDR3 length: 14 amino acids.

The chain combines TRBV6-1 with TRBJ2-2; D not resolved. This CDR3 is 15 amino acids long. Germline values: CDR1 MNHNS, CDR2 SASEGT. V was clipped by 10 bases and J by 4 bases, with 19 bases between them. The CDR3 is CATYYTQVGTGELFF. The CDR3 region has the DNA TGTGCCACATACTACACTCAGGTTGGCACCGGGGAGCTGTTTTTT.

The V gene is TRBV4-1, the J gene TRBJ2-7; D not certain. V lost 1 base, J lost 0 bases, and 10 bases lay in between. CDR1 MGHRA and CDR2 YSYEKL come from the germline V gene. There are 15 residues in the CDR3. In DNA form, the CDR3 reads TGCGCCAGCAGCCAAGGGTCGGCGATCTCCTACGAGCAGTACTTC. Its translation: CASSQGSAISYEQYF.

The J gene is TRBJ1-1, the V gene TRBV28, with 7 bases matching TRBD1. From germline, CDR1 is MDHEN and CDR2 SYDVKM. The CDR3 extends over 14 amino acids. The V segment lost 3 bases and the J segment 6 bases; nucleotides outside the gene matches: 7. In DNA, the CDR3 is TGTGCCAGCAGTTTTGGAGACAGGGTCCCTGAAGCTTTCTTT. Translating gives CASSFGDRVPEAFF.

In regard to this clone: The sample contains more than one DNA sequence encoding this CDR3. J is TRBJ2-1 and V is TRBV10-2; tentatively, D is TRBD1 (6 bases). The length of the CDR3 is 12 residues. Trimming shortened V by 0 bases and J by 9 bases, and 6 bases separated the two germline ends. CDR1 and CDR2 from the germline V gene are WSHSY and SAAADI. CDR3 sequence (DNA): TGCGCCAGCAGTGAGTCAGGGGGTGAGCAGTTCTTC. It codes for CASSESGGEQFF.

The chain is built from TRBV12-5 and TRBJ2-4; possibly TRBD1 for D (6 bases). Germline CDR1 and CDR2: LGHNT and FRNRAP. The V and J ends lost 0 bases and 5 bases respectively, with 14 bases between them. The CDR3 sequence is 16 residues long. CDR3 in amino acids: CASGLVLGARENIQYF. The DNA of the CDR3 is TGTGCTAGTGGTTTGGTACTGGGGGCGAGAGAAAACATTCAGTACTTC.

The CDR3 DNA is TGTGCCAGCAGTTCGGGGGGGACCTCCTACAATGAGCAGTTCTTC. Its translation: CASSSGGTSYNEQFF. This rearrangement joins TRBV6-5 to TRBJ2-1, with 8 bases fitting TRBD2. With V trimmed by 4 bases and J by 0 bases, 2 bases remained unmatched. Germline CDR1 reads MNHEY; CDR2 reads SVGAGI. This CDR3 comprises 15 residues.

V and J are TRBV10-1 and TRBJ2-7, with D unresolved. CDR1 and CDR2 (germline): WNHNN, SYGVQD (reference sequence). Trimming shortened V by 7 bases and J by 4 bases, and 5 bases separated the two germline ends. This CDR3 contains 10 residues. DNA of the CDR3: TGCGCCAGCAAAGGGTACGAGCAGTACTTC. Translated, it gives CASKGYEQYF.